The clone carrying this TCR beta chain came up once. The CDR3 is made up of 18 amino acids. CDR1 is SGHTA and CDR2 is FQGNSA in the germline V gene. The V gene lost 5 bases and the J gene lost 0 bases, with 20 bases spanning the gap. The Seattle patients, enrolled during active infection, were followed longitudinally. Methods used by the authors: Amplification of reference gene primers was used by the study to estimate nucleated cell counts. Assay: immunoSEQ multiplex PCR; the TCRdb copy retains only in-frame clones and omits some. For V, J and clone size, that table is used; D and trimming come from the DNA. The repertoire holds some 330,000 clones, with roughly 89% as singletons. The sample comes from a study of blood T cell repertoires in COVID-19. Looking at the study overall: Specimens from acute and convalescent COVID-19 originated in the United States, Italy and Spain. In each case, the material was cDNA or gDNA derived from T cells, B-cell-depleted T cells, or PBMCs.

This rearrangement joins TRBV7-2 to TRBJ1-5; D remains ambiguous. The receptor's source is a woman aged 25 to 39 with COVID-19, enrolled during active disease. The sample taken for sequencing was peripheral blood. CDR3 nucleotide sequence: TGTGCCAGCAGCCCTCGCGGAGGTGGTGGTTATAGCAATCAGCCCCAGCATTTT. This codes for CASSPRGGGGYSNQPQHF.